These 18 T cell receptor beta chains were all obtained from the same sample, sequenced in a study of technical replicates of blood from several donors. Measured with immunoSEQ multiplex PCR; TCRdb has only the in-frame clones, and not every one. The sample comprises some 54,000 clones, just over 90% of which are singletons, and roughly 4.3% rests with the top ten. Sequencing was performed on PBMCs. These receptors were taken from a human donor in good health. Some clones in this sample may be carry-over from other donors' samples.

The chain links TRBV5-1 to TRBJ1-4; a possible D gene is TRBD1 (5 bases). Trimming pared 0 bases from V and 8 bases from J, leaving 14 bases between. CDR1 is SGHRS and CDR2 is YFSETQ in the germline V gene. This CDR3 is built from 15 residues. As DNA, the CDR3 is TGCGCCAGCAGCTTGGCCGGAGGGGATGGGGAAAAACTGTTTTTT. This codes for CASSLAGGDGEKLFF.

The genes are TRBV7-2 and TRBJ2-7; 8 nucleotides align to TRBD2. J gave up 0 bases and V 5 bases, and 6 bases lay outside the gene matches. Germline V gene sequence: CDR1 SGHTA, CDR2 FQGNSA. The CDR3 is 15 amino acids. The DNA of the CDR3 is TGTGCCAGCAGCACTAGCGGCATGTTCTCCTACGAGCAGTACTTC. The encoded protein is CASSTSGMFSYEQYF.

The chain links TRBV6-4 to TRBJ2-5, with TRBD2 identical over 16 bases. This CDR3 region has 18 residues. V lost 6 bases to trimming and J lost 5 bases; unmatched junction nucleotides: 12. Germline CDR1 is MRHNA and CDR2 is SNTAGT. The CDR3 DNA sequence: TGTGCCAGCAGCCAACTACCGGGACTAGCGGGAGGGGAGGAGACCCAGTACTTC. Translation gives CASSQLPGLAGGEETQYF.

The V gene is TRBV7-9, the J gene TRBJ2-3; D unresolved. Trimming took 0 bases from V and 2 from J, leaving 6 bases between them. Germline CDR1 is SEHNR and CDR2 is FQNEAQ (reference sequence). The CDR3 covers 14 residues. The CDR3 region has the DNA TGTGCCAGCAGCTTAGCCCAGGCCACAGATACGCAGTATTTT. It is translated as CASSLAQATDTQYF.

This chain joins TRBV5-6 and TRBJ2-1; the match to TRBD1 covers 10 bases. The CDR3 runs to 15 residues. Germline V gives CDR1 SGHDT, CDR2 YYEEEE. V trimming: 3 bases; J trimming: 2 bases; junction bases outside the gene matches: 2. The CDR3 is CASSWGQGTYNEQFF. The CDR3 nucleotides read TGTGCCAGCAGCTGGGGACAGGGGACCTACAATGAGCAGTTCTTC.

The DNA of the CDR3 is TGTGCCAGCCACAGGGAAGGGGGAGCTTTCTTT. It yields the protein CASHREGGAFF. The chain links TRBV7-9 to TRBJ1-1; tentatively, D is TRBD1 (6 bases). Trimming stripped 8 bases from V and 10 bases from J, with 14 bases between. Germline values: CDR1 SEHNR, CDR2 FQNEAQ (reference sequence). The CDR3 has 11 residues.

V and J are TRBV25-1 and TRBJ1-3; no firm D call. The length of the CDR3 is 13 residues. The germline V gene encodes CDR1 MGHDK and CDR2 SYGVNS. V lost 6 bases and J lost 7, with 13 bases in between. Written as DNA, the CDR3 is TGTGCCAGCAGAAGACCGGGTGTGAACACCATATATTTT. Protein: CASRRPGVNTIYF.

This chain joins TRBV4-3 and TRBJ1-4; D remains ambiguous. Trimming cost V 7 bases and J 8 bases, with 20 bases left between them. Germline CDR1 LGHNA, CDR2 YSLEER. The CDR3 has 15 amino acids. CDR3 sequence reads: CASTPNSDIGEKLFF. The CDR3 coding sequence is TGCGCCAGCACCCCAAATTCGGATATCGGGGAAAAACTGTTTTTT.

The chain joins TRBV30 to TRBJ2-7; 7 bases are shared with TRBD1. The J segment lost 7 bases and the V segment lost 4 bases, leaving 7 bases of the junction unmatched. The germline gives CDR1 GTSNPN, CDR2 SVGIG (reference sequence). The CDR3 extends over 12 amino acids. CDR3 bases: TGTGCCTGGACGACAGGGTTTTTTGAGCAGTACTTC. It yields the protein CAWTTGFFEQYF.

The chain employs TRBV14 and TRBJ2-7; a possible D gene is TRBD1 (6 bases). The germline CDR1 and CDR2 sequences are SGHDN and FVKESK. The CDR3 is made up of 15 amino acids. Trimming took 1 base from V and 1 from J, leaving 11 bases between them. The CDR3 DNA follows: TGTGCCAGCAGCCAAGTTACTGGACAGTCCTACGAGCAGTACTTC. Translating it yields CASSQVTGQSYEQYF.

This chain uses TRBV7-9 with TRBJ2-7; D might be TRBD2 (6 bases). Germline V gene lookup returns CDR1 SEHNR and CDR2 FQNEAQ (reference sequence). The CDR3 has 14 amino acids. Trimming took off 3 bases at V and 4 bases at J, with 13 bases between the two ends. The DNA for the CDR3 is TGTGCCAGCAGCTTCGGGACTTCTCTATACGAGCAGTACTTC. It codes for CASSFGTSLYEQYF. The full variable domain, its missing parts supplied by reference TRBV7-9 and TRBJ2-7, is DTGVSQNPRHKITKRGQNVTFRCDPISEHNRLYWYRQTLGQGPEFLTYFQNEAQLEKSRLLSDRFSAERPKGSFSTLEIQRTEQGDSAMYLCASSFGTSLYEQYFGPGTRLTVT.

The V and J genes are TRBV14 and TRBJ2-3; 7 bases are shared with TRBD2. The CDR3 extends over 19 amino acids. Germline-derived CDR1 and CDR2 are SGHDN and FVKESK. The junction had 14 bases not matched to a gene; V was cut back by 2 bases and J by 0 bases. CDR3 DNA: TGTGCCAGCAGCCAATTAATAAGGAGCGGGACCCTTAGCACAGATACGCAGTATTTT. Residues: CASSQLIRSGTLSTDTQYF.

This clone was seen once. The V call is TRBV9, the J call TRBJ1-2; D perhaps matches TRBD1 (5 bases). The CDR3 consists of 14 residues. Germline CDR1 reads SGDLS; CDR2 reads YYNGEE. Trimming removed 3 bases at V and 2 bases at J, with 11 bases between. CDR3 sequence reads: CASSEGPGNYGYTF. DNA for the CDR3: TGTGCCAGCAGCGAGGGCCCAGGGAACTATGGCTACACCTTC.

This rearrangement joins TRBV11-2 to TRBJ2-7; 7 bases match TRBD2. Trimming removed 5 bases from V and 1 base from J; junction bases left unmatched: 8. Germline V gene sequence: CDR1 SGHAT, CDR2 FQNNGV. This CDR3 has 15 amino acids. The CDR3 nucleotides read TGTGCCAGCAGCCCTAGTGGGAGGGAATCCTACGAGCAGTACTTC. Protein: CASSPSGRESYEQYF. Full variable domain (remainder filled in from reference TRBV11-2 and TRBJ2-7): EAGVAQSPRYKIIEKRQSVAFWCNPISGHATLYWYQQILGQGPKLLIQFQNNGVVDDSQLPKDRFSAERLKGVDSTLKIQPAKLEDSAVYLCASSPSGRESYEQYFGPGTRLTVT.

This chain links TRBV2 with TRBJ1-1; 9 nucleotides line up with TRBD1. Germline V gene data show CDR1 as SNHLY and CDR2 as FYNNEI. V gave up 3 bases and J gave up 5 bases; unmatched junction bases: 7. The CDR3 runs to 15 residues. The DNA for the CDR3 is TGTGCCAGCAGTGATAACAGGGGGCTTGGTACTGAAGCTTTCTTT. Its translation: CASSDNRGLGTEAFF.

V and J are TRBV9 and TRBJ2-3; TRBD2 is a possible D gene (5 bases). CDR1 is SGDLS and CDR2 is YYNGEE in the germline V gene. The CDR3 loop spans 14 amino acids. V lost 4 bases and J lost 6, with 15 bases in between. CDR3 loop: CASSYRGVADTQYF. CDR3 nucleotides: TGTGCCAGCAGCTACCGTGGGGTAGCGGATACGCAGTATTTT.

The genes are TRBV30 and TRBJ2-1; 14 bases match TRBD2. This CDR3 has 17 amino acids. The germline gives CDR1 GTSNPN, CDR2 SVGIG (reference sequence). J lost 8 bases, V lost 2 bases, and 11 bases had no gene match. The CDR3 loop reads CAWSSGTSGRMWYEQFF. As DNA, the CDR3 is TGTGCCTGGAGTTCCGGGACTAGCGGGAGAATGTGGTATGAGCAGTTCTTC.

A few counts support this clone. J is TRBJ1-5 and V is TRBV7-8, with D possibly TRBD1 on 6 matching bases. This CDR3 region has 13 residues. Looked up from germline, CDR1 is SGHVS and CDR2 is FQNEAQ. V was trimmed by 3 bases and J by 4 bases, leaving 7 bases between them. The CDR3 loop reads CASSFRGNQPQHF. CDR3 nucleotide sequence: TGTGCCAGCAGCTTCAGGGGTAATCAGCCCCAGCATTTT. Full variable domain (rest looked up from reference TRBV7-8 and TRBJ1-5): GAGVSQSPRYKVAKRGQDVALRCDPISGHVSLFWYQQALGQGPEFLTYFQNEAQLDKSGLPSDRFFAERPEGSVSTLKIQRTQQEDSAVYLCASSFRGNQPQHFGDGTRLSIL.